The 11 T cell receptor beta chains below come from one sample, sequenced in a study of blood T cell repertoires in COVID-19 (dated by TCRdb to 2019 to 2021). Libraries were made using the immunoSEQ multiplex PCR assay. Held by TCRdb, this immuneACCESS table contains in-frame sequences only and omits some clones. Under half of the omission traces to an unresolved V gene where checked; the cause of the rest is unknown. The sample yields about 100,000 clones; roughly nine tenths were counted once. Jointly, the top ten make up approximately 7.3% of the sample. The sample comprised peripheral blood. These receptors all come from a young man in a cohort sampled during active COVID-19.

This chain connects TRBV6-2 or TRBV6-3 to TRBJ1-6; 9 bases align to TRBD1. CDR3 length: 15 residues. Germline V gene sequence: CDR1 MNHEY, CDR2 SVGEGT. V shed 2 bases, J shed 7 bases, and the junction held 3 bases outside the gene matches. The CDR3 spells CASSYRTGENSPLHF. CDR3 sequence (DNA): TGTGCCAGCAGTTACCGGACAGGGGAGAATTCACCCCTCCACTTT.

The chain uses TRBV28 and TRBJ1-5, with 7 positions matching TRBD1. Trimming at V came to 5 bases and at J to 6 bases, leaving 10 bases not matched to a gene. Germline V gives CDR1 MDHEN, CDR2 SYDVKM. The CDR3 is 15 residues long. This CDR3 reads CASSASDRDAQPQHF. The CDR3 DNA sequence: TGTGCCAGCAGTGCTTCCGACAGGGACGCTCAGCCCCAGCATTTT.

Concerning this clone: Here the CDR3 omits its conserved ending phenylalanine or tryptophan, so a read error is the likely source. The DNA is omitted, as the CDR3 cannot be located on it reliably, and the CDR3 follows TCRdb's listing. This rearrangement joins TRBV24-1 to TRBJ2-7; the table gives TRBD2 as D, unverified against the DNA. The CDR3 length is 9 residues, termini included. Germline lookup yields CDR1 KGHDR and CDR2 SFDVKD. The CDR3 is CATSDLGGC.

J is TRBJ1-2 and V is TRBV28; unclear D gene. V shed 2 bases and J shed 4 bases, with 11 bases lying between them. The germline gives CDR1 MDHEN, CDR2 SYDVKM. There are 14 residues in the CDR3. In DNA form, the CDR3 reads TGTGCCAGCAGTTTAACCGGGTACGGCTATGGCTACACCTTC. Protein product: CASSLTGYGYGYTF.

The gene calls are TRBV5-1 and TRBJ1-3, with a possible D match to TRBD1 (5 bases). V was clipped by 1 base and J by 1 base, with 9 bases between them. Germline V gene sequence: CDR1 SGHRS, CDR2 YFSETQ. The CDR3 contains 15 residues. In nucleotides, the CDR3 is TGCGCCAGCAGCTTGAACGGGGGGTCTGGAAACACCATATATTTT. Amino acid sequence: CASSLNGGSGNTIYF.

The chain uses TRBV6-5 and TRBJ1-6; 8 bases are shared with TRBD1. Germline V gives CDR1 MNHEY, CDR2 SVGAGI. The CDR3 has 15 amino acids. Trimming at V came to 7 bases and at J to 6 bases, leaving 8 bases not matched to a gene. The CDR3 DNA is TGTGCCAGCACCCGACAGGGGATTCGTAATTCACCCCTCCACTTT. It specifies CASTRQGIRNSPLHF.

The chain joins TRBV5-1 to TRBJ2-5, with TRBD1 identical over 7 bases. CDR3 length equals 14 residues. CDR1 SGHRS and CDR2 YFSETQ come from the germline V gene. Trimming took 0 bases from V and 4 from J; bases not matched to a gene: 3. The CDR3 coding sequence is TGCGCCAGCAGCTTGGGACAGGGCGTAGAGACCCAGTACTTC. This gives the protein CASSLGQGVETQYF.

This clone was counted a single time. V and J are TRBV6-1 and TRBJ2-7; 8 positions agree with TRBD2. The CDR3 extends over 15 amino acids. After removal of 2 bases from V and 3 bases from J, the junction contained 6 bases not matched to a gene. Germline CDR1 is MNHNS and CDR2 is SASEGT. The CDR3, as DNA: TGTGCCAGCAGTGAACGGGAGGGGACGTTCTACGAGCAGTACTTC. It yields the protein CASSEREGTFYEQYF.

The CDR3 nucleotides read TGTGCCATCAGTTCACCTGACAGGTCCTCCAACTACGAGCAGTACTTC. The encoded protein is CAISSPDRSSNYEQYF. The J gene is TRBJ2-7, the V gene TRBV10-3; D is possibly TRBD1 (6 bases). This CDR3 contains 16 residues. V gave up 5 bases and J gave up 3 bases, with 20 bases separating them. Germline V gene lookup returns CDR1 ENHRY and CDR2 SYGVKD.

This rearrangement joins TRBV27 to TRBJ2-5; 8 nucleotides match TRBD1. The germline CDR1 and CDR2 sequences are MNHEY and SMNVEV (reference sequence). The CDR3 runs to 15 residues. With 4 bases clipped from V and 4 bases from J, the junction kept 8 bases outside the gene matches. This CDR3 is CASSSSGGRGETQYF. CDR3 DNA: TGTGCCAGCAGTTCCTCAGGGGGCCGAGGAGAGACCCAGTACTTC.

In its sample, this clone was seen once. The chain links TRBV5-4 to TRBJ1-1; 10 bases agree with TRBD1. Looked up from germline, CDR1 is SGHNT and CDR2 is YYREEE (reference sequence). CDR3 length: 15 residues. V dropped 0 bases and J dropped 5; count of bases not matched to a gene: 4. CDR3 amino acids: CASSLAGTGATEAFF. CDR3 nucleotides: TGTGCCAGCAGCTTGGCCGGGACAGGGGCTACTGAAGCTTTCTTT.